These 29 T cell receptor beta chains were all obtained from the same sample, sequenced in a study of OX40 agonist ivuxolimab in advanced cancers. Clones were read by immunoSEQ multiplex PCR, and TCRdb kept only the in-frame ones, dropping some. This sample carries about 44,000 clones, about 90% of them seen once, and the ten largest clones take about 30%. This material consisted of CD4+ or CD8+ T cells sorted from blood, taken in a trial of the OX40 agonist ivuxolimab. The source of these receptors is an adult with an advanced solid tumor such as melanoma, head and neck, liver or kidney cancer.

Comment on this clone: No conserved phenylalanine or tryptophan ends this CDR3, so it is likely a read error. Because the CDR3's place on the DNA is in doubt, the DNA is left out and the CDR3 is given as listed by TCRdb. The chain employs TRBV6-1 and TRBJ1-2. The CDR3 spans 11 amino acids, including both terminal residues. Germline V CDR1 and CDR2: MNHNS, SASEGT. Here the CDR3 reads CASSEARDLAI.

This clone was picked up one time. The genes are TRBV27 and TRBJ1-2, with 11 bases identical to TRBD1. Germline V gene lookup returns CDR1 MNHEY and CDR2 SMNVEV (reference sequence). Trimming took 4 bases from V and 0 from J; bases not matched to a gene: 1. This CDR3 has 15 amino acids. DNA of the CDR3: TGTGCCAGCAGTTGGACAGGGGGCTCTAACTATGGCTACACCTTC. Protein product: CASSWTGGSNYGYTF.

The rearrangement joins TRBV6-6 to TRBJ2-2; D gene ambiguous. Trimming removed 4 bases from V and 4 bases from J, with 10 bases in between. From germline, CDR1 is MNHNY and CDR2 SVGAGI (reference sequence). This CDR3 contains 14 residues. The CDR3 sequence is CASSFTTATGELFF. Written as DNA, the CDR3 is TGTGCCAGCAGTTTCACGACCGCCACCGGGGAGCTGTTTTTT.

The chain is built from TRBV5-1 and TRBJ1-2, with TRBD1 as a possible D gene (5 bases). Germline V lookup: CDR1 SGHRS, CDR2 YFSETQ. V lost 4 bases and J 8 bases, leaving 15 bases between the germline ends. The CDR3 is made up of 13 amino acids. As DNA, the CDR3 is TGCGCCAGCAGCCTCCCGGACATCAGCGGCTACACCTTC. It yields the protein CASSLPDISGYTF.

The chain couples TRBV27 to TRBJ2-2, with D tentatively TRBD1 (6 bases). Trimming cost V 5 bases and J 6 bases, with 10 bases left between them. The CDR3 length is 13 residues. CDR1 and CDR2 from the germline V gene are MNHEY and SMNVEV (reference sequence). CDR3 region: CASSPGQSGELFF. The CDR3 DNA reads TGTGCCAGCAGTCCAGGACAGTCCGGGGAGCTGTTTTTT.

V usage is TRBV7-3 and J usage is TRBJ2-3; no firm D call. V lost 5 bases and J lost 4, with 16 bases in between. CDR3 length: 15 residues. CDR1 and CDR2 (germline): SGHTA, FQGTGA. CDR3 bases: TGTGCCAGCAGCCTTAGGGATTTTGGGGCAGATACGCAGTATTTT. Translating it yields CASSLRDFGADTQYF.

J is TRBJ2-7 and V is TRBV5-6, with 10 nucleotides matching TRBD1. Germline lookup yields CDR1 SGHDT and CDR2 YYEEEE. V gave up 4 bases and J gave up 4 bases; unmatched junction bases: 5. The CDR3 length is 14 residues. Written as DNA, the CDR3 is TGTGCCAGCAGCAGTGGGACAGGGGCGTACGAGCAGTACTTC. This codes for CASSSGTGAYEQYF. Full variable domain (remainder filled in from reference TRBV5-6 and TRBJ2-7): DAGVTQSPTHLIKTRGQQVTLRCSPKSGHDTVSWYQQALGQGPQFIFQYYEEEERQRGNFPDRFSGHQFPNYSSELNVNALLLGDSALYLCASSSGTGAYEQYFGPGTRLTVT.

The rearrangement joins TRBV5-6 to TRBJ1-4; D is uncertain. Germline CDR1 reads SGHDT; CDR2 reads YYEEEE. The CDR3 covers 15 residues. Trimming took 2 bases from V and 8 from J, leaving 16 bases between them. CDR3 region: CASSLSGEIREKLFF. The CDR3 DNA reads TGTGCCAGCAGCTTATCGGGAGAAATACGAGAAAAACTGTTTTTT.

The chain carries TRBV5-8 and TRBJ2-1, with 11 bases matching TRBD1. V trimming: 6 bases; J trimming: 4 bases; junction bases outside the gene matches: 6. The CDR3 spans 15 residues. Germline assignment: CDR1 SGHTS and CDR2 YDEGEE. The CDR3 nucleotides read TGTGCCAGCAACTCCGGGACAGGGGGTTACAATGAGCAGTTCTTC. Translating gives CASNSGTGGYNEQFF.

This chain uses TRBV5-1 with TRBJ2-7; D unclear. V was clipped by 3 bases and J by 2 bases, with 15 bases between them. This CDR3 region has 15 residues. Germline V gene sequence: CDR1 SGHRS, CDR2 YFSETQ. The chain's CDR3 is CASSSLLARAYEQYF. For the CDR3, the DNA is TGCGCCAGCAGCTCCCTGCTGGCAAGGGCCTACGAGCAGTACTTC. Supplemented by reference TRBV5-1 and TRBJ2-7, the full variable domain reads KAGVTQTPRYLIKTRGQQVTLSCSPISGHRSVSWYQQTPGQGLQFLFEYFSETQRNKGNFPGRFSGRQFSNSRSEMNVSTLELGDSALYLCASSSLLARAYEQYFGPGTRLTVT.

The V and J genes are TRBV27 and TRBJ1-1; D is unclear. Germline lookup yields CDR1 MNHEY and CDR2 SMNVEV (reference sequence). V lost 2 bases to trimming and J lost 5 bases, with 9 bases between them. The CDR3 length is 13 residues. CDR3 in DNA: TGTGCCAGCAGTTTAATGGCGGGGACTGAAGCTTTCTTT. This gives the protein CASSLMAGTEAFF.

A few counts support this clone. The chain links TRBV27 to TRBJ1-1, with 7 bases lining up with TRBD1. In germline, CDR1 is MNHEY, CDR2 SMNVEV (reference sequence). V lost 6 bases and J lost 2; bases outside the gene matches: 6. This CDR3 comprises 14 residues. DNA of the CDR3: TGTGCCAGCAGCCCGGACAGGTACAACACTGAAGCTTTCTTT. Translated, it gives CASSPDRYNTEAFF.

The J gene is TRBJ2-3, the V gene TRBV28; D tentatively reads TRBD1 or TRBD2 (6 bases each). From germline, CDR1 is MDHEN and CDR2 SYDVKM. CDR3 length equals 12 residues. Trimming stripped 6 bases from V and 5 bases from J, with 9 bases between. The DNA for the CDR3 is TGTGCCAGCAGGGAGGGGGGAGATACGCAGTATTTT. Translation gives CASREGGDTQYF.

This chain links TRBV6-5 with TRBJ2-2; D unclear. The CDR3 runs to 14 residues. Trimming took off 2 bases at V and 3 bases at J, with 7 bases between the two ends. Per germline, CDR1 MNHEY and CDR2 SVGAGI. CDR3 amino acids: CASSYGVDTGELFF. The CDR3, as DNA: TGTGCCAGCAGTTACGGGGTTGACACCGGGGAGCTGTTTTTT.

This clone was seen just once. The chain employs TRBV7-9 and TRBJ1-6; TRBD1 matches 7 bases. V trimming: 1 base; J trimming: 8 bases; junction bases outside the gene matches: 2. Germline lookup yields CDR1 SEHNR and CDR2 FQNEAQ (reference sequence). CDR3 length equals 14 residues. CDR3 protein: CASSLGQGDSPLHF. CDR3 nucleotide sequence: TGTGCCAGCAGCTTAGGACAGGGCGATTCACCCCTCCACTTT. Full variable domain (remainder filled in from reference TRBV7-9 and TRBJ1-6): DTGVSQNPRHKITKRGQNVTFRCDPISEHNRLYWYRQTLGQGPEFLTYFQNEAQLEKSRLLSDRFSAERPKGSFSTLEIQRTEQGDSAMYLCASSLGQGDSPLHFGNGTRLTVT.

The count of this clone is one. V is TRBV2 and J is TRBJ2-7; no reliable D call. The germline V and J ends were trimmed by 3 bases and 6 bases, with 9 bases remaining between them. The CDR3 is 12 residues long. The germline CDR1 and CDR2 sequences are SNHLY and FYNNEI. CDR3 amino acids: CASSDAVPEQYF. CDR3 nucleotides: TGTGCCAGCAGTGACGCTGTTCCCGAGCAGTACTTC.

The chain uses TRBV6-6 and TRBJ1-5; D gene ambiguous. Trimming pared 4 bases from V and 4 bases from J, leaving 11 bases between. Germline V lookup: CDR1 MNHNY, CDR2 SVGAGI (reference sequence). The CDR3 is made up of 14 amino acids. The DNA of the CDR3 is TGTGCCAGCAGTTTTGCTCCCTCGAATCAGCCCCAGCATTTT. As protein: CASSFAPSNQPQHF.

This chain joins TRBV6-5 and TRBJ2-1; maybe TRBD2 (5 bases). Per germline, CDR1 MNHEY and CDR2 SVGAGI. The length of the CDR3 is 12 residues. Trimming stripped 2 bases from V and 7 bases from J, with 6 bases between. CDR3 sequence: CASSYGENEQFF. The CDR3, as DNA: TGTGCCAGCAGTTACGGGGAGAATGAGCAGTTCTTC.

The V call is TRBV7-9, the J call TRBJ1-2; no definite D call. The CDR3 is 15 amino acids. Germline loops: CDR1 SEHNR, CDR2 FQNEAQ (reference sequence). The V end lost 1 base, the J end lost 5 bases, and 14 bases lay between the germline ends. The CDR3 reads CASSLDTGAAYGYTF. The CDR3 DNA reads as TGTGCCAGCAGCTTAGATACGGGCGCGGCGTATGGCTACACCTTC.

This chain connects TRBV25-1 to TRBJ2-1; tentative D call: TRBD2 (6 bases). This CDR3 comprises 14 residues. Germline V lookup: CDR1 MGHDK, CDR2 SYGVNS. The V end lost 6 bases, the J end lost 9 bases, and 18 bases lay between the germline ends. The CDR3 is CASSDTREMPEQFF. In DNA form, the CDR3 reads TGTGCCAGCAGCGATACCCGGGAGATGCCTGAGCAGTTCTTC.

This chain links TRBV6-6 with TRBJ1-3; 7 nucleotides match TRBD1. V lost 4 bases, J lost 0 bases, and 6 bases stayed unmatched. CDR1 MNHNY and CDR2 SVGAGI come from the germline V gene (reference sequence). The CDR3 has 16 residues. CDR3 DNA sequence: TGTGCCAGCAGTTTAACCGGGACAGCCTCTGGAAACACCATATATTTT. This sequence encodes CASSLTGTASGNTIYF.

This chain links TRBV28 with TRBJ1-5; TRBD1 might be the D (5 bases). Trimming pared 6 bases from V and 0 bases from J, leaving 9 bases between. Germline values: CDR1 MDHEN, CDR2 SYDVKM. There are 14 residues in the CDR3. CDR3 bases: TGTGCCAGCAGCAAGGGGCTTAGCAATCAGCCCCAGCATTTT. This gives the protein CASSKGLSNQPQHF.

This sequence joins TRBV6-6 and TRBJ1-2; weak D call: TRBD1 (5 bases). Trimming took 6 bases from V and 3 from J, leaving 14 bases between them. The germline V gene has CDR1 MNHNY and CDR2 SVGAGI (reference sequence). The CDR3 is 14 amino acids. This chain's CDR3 is CASRGEKNHYGYTF. CDR3 nucleotides: TGTGCCAGCAGAGGGGAGAAAAATCACTATGGCTACACCTTC.

This clone has just a few counts. The chain combines TRBV7-9 with TRBJ2-1; TRBD2 matches 11 bases. V shed 5 bases and J 7 bases; nucleotides not matched to a gene: 10. This CDR3 spans 16 amino acids. Germline V gives CDR1 SEHNR, CDR2 FQNEAQ (reference sequence). The CDR3 DNA sequence: TGTGCCAGCAGCCCAACTAGCGGGAGAAGGAAGAATGAGCAGTTCTTC. It codes for CASSPTSGRRKNEQFF.

The chain links TRBV10-3 to TRBJ1-1; perhaps TRBD1 as D (6 bases). Between the trimmed V and J ends, which lost 3 bases and 4 bases, there was a span of 9 bases. Germline CDR1 is ENHRY and CDR2 is SYGVKD. The CDR3 runs to 13 residues. CDR3 nucleotides: TGTGCCATCAGTGACACAGGGCGCACTGAAGCTTTCTTT. This codes for CAISDTGRTEAFF.

Here the CDR3 DNA reads TGTGCCAGCGGGGGTGGGAGCTCCTACGAGCAGTACTTC. Its protein product is CASGGGSSYEQYF. This rearrangement joins TRBV5-6 to TRBJ2-7; tentatively, D is TRBD1 or TRBD2 (5 bases each). Germline CDR1 is SGHDT and CDR2 is YYEEEE. The CDR3 contains 13 residues. Deletions cut 7 bases from V and 0 bases from J, with 11 bases between.

The chain recombines TRBV30 with TRBJ2-7; possible D gene TRBD1, 6 bases. From germline, CDR1 is GTSNPN and CDR2 SVGIG (reference sequence). This CDR3 has 11 amino acids. Trimming shortened V by 5 bases and J by 3 bases, and 8 bases separated the two germline ends. The CDR3: CAWQQGYEQYF. The CDR3 region has the DNA TGTGCCTGGCAACAGGGCTACGAGCAGTACTTC.

This rearrangement joins TRBV5-1 to TRBJ2-7; the D gene could be TRBD1 or TRBD2 (5 bases each). V shed 0 bases and J shed 5 bases, with 12 bases lying between them. The germline gives CDR1 SGHRS, CDR2 YFSETQ. There are 14 residues in the CDR3. The CDR3 reads CASSLGREQDEQYF. The CDR3 DNA sequence: TGCGCCAGCAGCTTGGGCAGGGAGCAGGACGAGCAGTACTTC.

The rearrangement uses TRBV27 and TRBJ2-1; 10 bases map to TRBD2. Germline V gene data show CDR1 as MNHEY and CDR2 as SMNVEV (reference sequence). The CDR3 length is 16 residues. The ends lost 2 bases at V and 3 bases at J; junction bases unmatched: 4. This CDR3 is CASSLRTSGDYNEQFF. As DNA, the CDR3 is TGTGCCAGCAGTTTAAGGACTAGCGGTGACTACAATGAGCAGTTCTTC.